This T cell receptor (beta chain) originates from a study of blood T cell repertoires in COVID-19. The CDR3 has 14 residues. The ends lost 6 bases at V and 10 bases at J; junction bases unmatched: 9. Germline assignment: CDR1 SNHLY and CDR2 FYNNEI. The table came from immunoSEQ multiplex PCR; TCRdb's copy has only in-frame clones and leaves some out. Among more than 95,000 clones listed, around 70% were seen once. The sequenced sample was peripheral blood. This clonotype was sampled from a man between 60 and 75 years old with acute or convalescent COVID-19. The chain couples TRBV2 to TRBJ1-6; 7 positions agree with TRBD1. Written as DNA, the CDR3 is TGTGCCAGCAGATTCGGGACAGAGGAATCACCCCTCCACTTT. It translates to CASRFGTEESPLHF.